This section outlines one T cell receptor (beta chain) sequence together with its context. This sample is part of a study of blood T cell repertoires in COVID-19. Study as a whole: Donors in the United States, Italy and Spain gave samples during acute or convalescent COVID-19.

The junction had 4 bases not matched to a gene; V was cut back by 2 bases and J by 5 bases. The CDR3 spans 15 residues. Germline V gene sequence: CDR1 MNHEY, CDR2 SVGEGT. Authors' data handling: The authors estimated nucleated cell counts from reference gene primer amplification. The table came from immunoSEQ multiplex PCR; TCRdb's copy has only in-frame clones and leaves some out. The V and J calls and clone size are taken from that table; D and trimming were inferred from the DNA. The table lists more than 150,000 clones, 75% to 85% of them singletons, with approximately 10% in the top ten. Source material: peripheral blood. The chain joins TRBV6-2 or TRBV6-3 to TRBJ2-1, with TRBD2 matching over 9 bases. This TCR was recovered from a woman aged 45-65 years with acute or convalescent COVID-19. CDR3 sequence: CASSYEAGGNNEQFF. CDR3 sequence (DNA): TGTGCCAGCAGTTACGAGGCGGGGGGGAACAATGAGCAGTTCTTC.